This passage covers 29 T cell receptor beta chains from one sample sequenced in a study of STAT5B mutations in CD4+ large granular lymphocyte leukemia (dated by TCRdb to about 2022). Receptors were amplified or captured by the immunoSEQ multiplex PCR assay. TCRdb limited this immuneACCESS table to in-frame rearrangements with V and J called. A share of clones is missing; checked studies link under half to unresolved V genes, and the rest is unexplained. The sample table records about 34,000 clones; under 80% of these occur just once. Roughly 2.3% of the sample rests with the top ten. Material for sequencing was CD4+ T cells from blood buffy coats. Every receptor here comes from a human donor in good health.

This chain links TRBV19 with TRBJ2-7, with D possibly matching TRBD2 (7 bases). The CDR3 has 18 residues. V lost 4 bases and J 3 bases, leaving 25 bases between the germline ends. Germline V gene data show CDR1 as LNHDA and CDR2 as SQIVND (reference sequence). The CDR3 sequence: CASSTILRTASGGYEQYF. In nucleotides, the CDR3 is TGTGCCAGTAGTACAATCCTACGGACAGCCTCGGGGGGCTACGAGCAGTACTTC.

The chain links TRBV19 to TRBJ1-1; weak D call: TRBD1 (5 bases). Trimming removed 6 bases at V and 1 base at J, with 12 bases between. The length of the CDR3 is 14 residues. Germline V gene lookup returns CDR1 LNHDA and CDR2 SQIVND (reference sequence). The CDR3 coding sequence is TGTGCCAGTAGAGCCCCAGGGTGGAACACTGAAGCTTTCTTT. Protein product: CASRAPGWNTEAFF.

The chain combines TRBV19 with TRBJ1-5; 7 bases line up with TRBD1. The CDR3 covers 16 residues. The trim removed 3 bases at V and 4 bases at J, leaving 9 bases unmatched. Germline loops: CDR1 LNHDA, CDR2 SQIVND (reference sequence). This CDR3 reads CASSILQGSGNQPQHF. As DNA, the CDR3 is TGTGCCAGTAGTATTCTACAGGGGTCTGGAAATCAGCCCCAGCATTTT.

This chain links TRBV14 with TRBJ2-2, with 8 bases that match TRBD1. Per the germline V gene, CDR1 is SGHDN and CDR2 is FVKESK. The CDR3 runs 15 residues. V trimming: 4 bases; J trimming: 6 bases; junction bases outside the gene matches: 7. The CDR3 DNA reads as TGTGCCAGCAGCCCTGGACAGGGCTTTCCCGGGGAGCTGTTTTTT. It codes for CASSPGQGFPGELFF.

The genes are TRBV4-1 and TRBJ2-3, with a possible D match to TRBD1 (6 bases). Germline CDR1 MGHRA, CDR2 YSYEKL. The CDR3 consists of 16 residues. The V and J ends lost 0 bases and 1 base respectively, with 11 bases between them. CDR3 region: CASSQDAGVGTDTQYF. CDR3 DNA: TGCGCCAGCAGCCAAGATGCAGGGGTCGGCACAGATACGCAGTATTTT.

A word on this clone: Likely a read error: the CDR3 ends without its conserved phenylalanine or tryptophan. The DNA is omitted, as the CDR3 cannot be located on it reliably, and the CDR3 follows TCRdb's listing. The chain carries TRBV30 and TRBJ1-1; TRBD1, the table's D call, was not compared with the DNA. The CDR3 comprises 12 residues, both ends counted. Germline V gene sequence: CDR1 GTSNPN, CDR2 SVGIG (reference sequence). CDR3 residues: CAWRDHHRETFL.

V gene TRBV18 combines with J gene TRBJ2-3; D unresolved. CDR1 is KGHSH and CDR2 is LQKENI in the germline V gene. The germline V and J ends were trimmed by 3 bases and 0 bases, with 4 bases remaining between them. CDR3 size: 13 residues. CDR3 DNA sequence: TGTGCCAGCTCACCTGCTAGCACAGATACGCAGTATTTT. It encodes CASSPASTDTQYF.

The chain has TRBV11-3 and TRBJ2-5; TRBD1 agrees at 11 bases. The V and J ends lost 1 base and 4 bases, in that order; junction bases with no gene match: 5. CDR3 length: 16 residues. Germline V lookup: CDR1 SGHNT, CDR2 YENEEA. CDR3 nucleotides: TGTGCCAGCAGCTTAGGAGGGACAGGGGGTTCAGAGACCCAGTACTTC. It codes for CASSLGGTGGSETQYF.

The V gene is TRBV14, the J gene TRBJ1-3; D ambiguous. Trimming shortened V by 4 bases and J by 0 bases, and 10 bases separated the two germline ends. The CDR3 spans 15 residues. Germline V gene lookup returns CDR1 SGHDN and CDR2 FVKESK. The CDR3 region has the DNA TGTGCCAGCAGCCCCCAGGAATTCTCTGGAAACACCATATATTTT. Protein: CASSPQEFSGNTIYF.

Only a few counts were recorded for this clone. The rearrangement uses TRBV18 and TRBJ1-1, with 7 bases matching TRBD1. This CDR3 region has 12 residues. Looked up from germline, CDR1 is KGHSH and CDR2 is LQKENI. The junction had 4 bases not matched to a gene; V was cut back by 8 bases and J by 4 bases. CDR3 residues: CASRGQPTEAFF. Here the CDR3 DNA reads TGTGCCAGCCGGGGACAGCCCACTGAAGCTTTCTTT.

This rearrangement joins TRBV7-6 to TRBJ2-7, with 7 bases that match TRBD2. CDR3 length: 15 amino acids. V was pared by 5 bases and J by 6 bases, with 13 bases of the junction left unmatched. Germline V gene data show CDR1 as SGHVS and CDR2 as FNYEAQ. The CDR3 DNA reads TGTGCCAGCAGCCCACTAGCGACTGCTGACTGCGAGCAGTACTTC. Its translation is CASSPLATADCEQYF. Based on the CDR3 plus reference TRBV7-6 and TRBJ2-7, the full variable domain is GAGVSQSPRYKVTKRGQDVALRCDPISGHVSLYWYRQALGQGPEFLTYFNYEAQQDKSGLPNDRFSAERPEGSISTLTIQRTEQRDSAMYRCASSPLATADCEQYFGPGTRLTVT.

This clone was counted a single time. V and J are TRBV18 and TRBJ1-2; D possibly corresponds to TRBD1 (6 bases). There are 14 residues in the CDR3. V shed 1 base and J shed 3 bases, with 9 bases lying between them. CDR1 is KGHSH and CDR2 is LQKENI in the germline V gene. This chain's CDR3 is CASSPRGADYGYTF. CDR3 nucleotide sequence: TGTGCCAGCTCACCACGGGGGGCGGACTATGGCTACACCTTC.

This chain uses TRBV27 with TRBJ1-1; 8 bases are shared with TRBD1. After removal of 5 bases from V and 10 bases from J, the junction contained 18 bases not matched to a gene. CDR3 length: 16 amino acids. Looked up from germline, CDR1 is MNHEY and CDR2 is SMNVEV (reference sequence). CDR3 in DNA: TGTGCCAGCAGTATGTCAGGACAGGGCGGGACTTCTCGAGCTTTCTTT. Its translation: CASSMSGQGGTSRAFF.

The chain recombines TRBV19 with TRBJ1-5, with D perhaps TRBD1 (5 bases). The V and J ends lost 8 bases and 0 bases respectively, with 17 bases between them. The germline V gene encodes CDR1 LNHDA and CDR2 SQIVND (reference sequence). The CDR3 spans 16 residues. For the CDR3, the DNA is TGTGCCAGTTCCGGGACCTCAGGCGTTAGCAATCAGCCCCAGCATTTT. This gives the protein CASSGTSGVSNQPQHF.

This chain connects TRBV6-6 to TRBJ2-7, with D hard to call. The V gene's germline CDR1 is MNHNY and CDR2 SVGAGI (reference sequence). V was trimmed by 6 bases and J by 3 bases, leaving 21 bases between them. CDR3 length: 16 residues. The CDR3 loop reads CASSPMGGGPLYEQYF. The CDR3 DNA reads as TGTGCCAGCAGCCCCATGGGCGGCGGCCCCCTCTACGAGCAGTACTTC.

Comments on this clone: An end of the junction differs from the germline gene, which may be a read error. The chain has TRBV30 and TRBJ1-4, with D perhaps matching TRBD1 (5 bases). Germline CDR1 is GTSNPN and CDR2 is SVGIG (reference sequence). This CDR3 contains 13 residues. This CDR3 is CAWSVRGDEKLSF. CDR3 sequence (DNA): TGTGCCTGGAGTGTACGGGGCGATGAAAAACTGTCTTTT.

This clone has a handful of counts. CDR3 loop: CASRGDGNTEAFF. The CDR3 DNA reads as TGTGCCAGCAGAGGGGACGGGAACACTGAAGCTTTCTTT. This sequence joins TRBV2 and TRBJ1-1, with TRBD1 as a possible D gene (5 bases). CDR1 SNHLY and CDR2 FYNNEI come from the germline V gene. The length of the CDR3 is 13 residues. Trimming pared 6 bases from V and 1 base from J, leaving 9 bases between.

V is TRBV27 and J is TRBJ1-1; 9 bases line up with TRBD1. This CDR3 spans 17 amino acids. Germline loops: CDR1 MNHEY, CDR2 SMNVEV (reference sequence). The J segment lost 3 bases and the V segment lost 6 bases, leaving 14 bases of the junction unmatched. The CDR3 DNA reads TGTGCCAGCAGGAGCATTTTACAGGGGGCGCGGTACACTGAAGCTTTCTTT. Its protein product is CASRSILQGARYTEAFF.

This chain links TRBV10-3 with TRBJ2-6, with D maybe TRBD2 (5 bases). CDR1 is ENHRY, CDR2 SYGVKD, per germline. Trimming removed 2 bases from V and 4 bases from J, with 15 bases in between. CDR3 size: 17 residues. The CDR3 here is CAISERRVMGGANVLTF. CDR3 nucleotides: TGTGCCATCAGTGAGAGGCGGGTAATGGGGGGGGCCAACGTCCTGACTTTC.

The chain has TRBV6-5 and TRBJ1-4, with D maybe TRBD1 (5 bases). Germline V gives CDR1 MNHEY, CDR2 SVGAGI. The CDR3 runs to 14 residues. Trimming cost V 8 bases and J 8 bases, with 18 bases left between them. Written as DNA, the CDR3 is TGTGCCAGCCGCCCTGGGGGGGGAAGGGAAAAACTGTTTTTT. Translated: CASRPGGGREKLFF.

This clone was seen a handful of times. This rearrangement joins TRBV29-1 to TRBJ2-3; a possible D gene is TRBD2 (5 bases). From germline, CDR1 is SQVTM and CDR2 ANQGSEA. Trimming pared 4 bases from V and 1 base from J, leaving 9 bases between. CDR3 length: 13 amino acids. CDR3 in DNA: TGCAGCGTTGCGGGGATAGGCACAGATACGCAGTATTTT. Translated: CSVAGIGTDTQYF.

This chain links TRBV11-2 with TRBJ2-1, with 7 bases lining up with TRBD2. Germline CDR1 SGHAT, CDR2 FQNNGV. The CDR3 loop spans 15 amino acids. V lost 5 bases and J lost 0; bases outside the gene matches: 4. DNA for the CDR3: TGTGCCAGCAGCCTCACGGGGGGCTCCTACAATGAGCAGTTCTTC. This encodes CASSLTGGSYNEQFF.

The DNA for the CDR3 is TGTGCCAGCAGCTTAGGTGTCGGGGCAGGTCCGAACACTGAAGCTTTCTTT. Its protein product is CASSLGVGAGPNTEAFF. The V gene is TRBV11-3, the J gene TRBJ1-1, with D tentatively TRBD1 (5 bases). Germline V gives CDR1 SGHNT, CDR2 YENEEA. V gave up 1 base and J gave up 1 base, with 16 bases separating them. The CDR3 is 17 amino acids.

The CDR3 sequence is CATSSPLSPEQYF. In DNA form, the CDR3 reads TGTGCCACCAGCAGCCCTCTCTCCCCCGAGCAGTACTTC. The chain joins TRBV15 to TRBJ2-7; no clear D. Germline loops: CDR1 LNHNV, CDR2 YYDKDF (reference sequence). V was cut by 3 bases and J by 6 bases, with 12 bases left in between. The CDR3 covers 13 residues.

The count of this clone is one. The gene calls are TRBV5-6 and TRBJ2-2; possibly TRBD1 for D (6 bases). Per germline, CDR1 SGHDT and CDR2 YYEEEE. The V end was cut by 1 base, the J end by 1 base, with 11 bases between. This CDR3 is built from 16 residues. CDR3 sequence: CASSLTTGLNTGELFF. CDR3 in DNA: TGTGCCAGCAGCTTGACGACAGGTTTGAACACCGGGGAGCTGTTTTTT.

V usage is TRBV18 and J usage is TRBJ2-1; 11 bases fit TRBD2. With 7 bases clipped from V and 1 base from J, the junction kept 9 bases outside the gene matches. The CDR3 length is 17 residues. CDR1 and CDR2 from the germline V gene are KGHSH and LQKENI. The chain's CDR3 is CASFAPGLAVSYNEQFF. The CDR3 DNA sequence: TGTGCCAGCTTCGCACCGGGACTAGCGGTTTCCTACAATGAGCAGTTCTTC.

This rearrangement joins TRBV2 to TRBJ2-7, with D possibly matching TRBD1 (5 bases). The V end was cut by 2 bases, the J end by 1 base, with 12 bases between. The CDR3 consists of 15 residues. Germline CDR1 is SNHLY and CDR2 is FYNNEI. Here the CDR3 DNA reads TGTGCCAGCAGTGAATGGACAAGGTCTTCCTACGAGCAGTACTTC. Translating it yields CASSEWTRSSYEQYF.

The chain has TRBV6-6 and TRBJ2-5; D may be TRBD1 (6 bases). Germline V gene data show CDR1 as MNHNY and CDR2 as SVGAGI (reference sequence). The CDR3 contains 14 residues. V was trimmed by 6 bases and J by 6 bases, leaving 17 bases between them. CDR3 sequence: CASRGDRIGQTQYF. The CDR3 bases are TGTGCCAGCAGGGGCGACAGGATCGGACAGACCCAGTACTTC.

This sequence joins TRBV7-9 and TRBJ2-7; D may match TRBD1 or TRBD2 (5 bases each). The CDR3 spans 14 residues. V was clipped by 3 bases and J by 1 base, with 10 bases between them. The germline gives CDR1 SEHNR, CDR2 FQNEAQ (reference sequence). CDR3 protein: CASSFRETSYEQYF. Here the CDR3 DNA reads TGTGCCAGCAGCTTCAGGGAGACGTCCTACGAGCAGTACTTC.